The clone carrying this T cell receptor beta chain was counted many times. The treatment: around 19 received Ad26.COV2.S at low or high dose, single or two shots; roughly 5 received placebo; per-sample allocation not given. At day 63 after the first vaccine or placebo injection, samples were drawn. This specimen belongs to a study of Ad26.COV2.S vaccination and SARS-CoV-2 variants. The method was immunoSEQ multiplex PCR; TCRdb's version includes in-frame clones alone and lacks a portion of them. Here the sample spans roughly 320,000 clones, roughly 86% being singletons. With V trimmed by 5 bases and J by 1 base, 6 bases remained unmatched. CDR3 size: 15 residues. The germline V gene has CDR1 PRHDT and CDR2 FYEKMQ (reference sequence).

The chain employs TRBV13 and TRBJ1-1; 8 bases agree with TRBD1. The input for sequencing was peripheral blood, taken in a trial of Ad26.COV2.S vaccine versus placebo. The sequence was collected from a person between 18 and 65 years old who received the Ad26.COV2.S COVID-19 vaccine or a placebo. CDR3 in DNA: TGTGCCAGCAGCCTTAGGGACAGGCGGAACACTGAAGCTTTCTTT. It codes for CASSLRDRRNTEAFF.